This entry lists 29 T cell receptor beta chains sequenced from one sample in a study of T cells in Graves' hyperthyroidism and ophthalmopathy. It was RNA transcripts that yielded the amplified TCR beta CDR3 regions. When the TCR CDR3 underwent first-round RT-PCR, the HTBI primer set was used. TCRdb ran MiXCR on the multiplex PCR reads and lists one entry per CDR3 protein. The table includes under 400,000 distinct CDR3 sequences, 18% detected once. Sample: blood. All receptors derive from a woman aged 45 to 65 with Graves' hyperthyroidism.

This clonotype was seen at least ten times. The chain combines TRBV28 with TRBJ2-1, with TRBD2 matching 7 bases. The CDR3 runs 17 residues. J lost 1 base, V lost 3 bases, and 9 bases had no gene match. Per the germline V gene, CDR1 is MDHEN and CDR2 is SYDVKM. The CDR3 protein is CASSFILAATSYNEQFF. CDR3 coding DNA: TGTGCCAGCAGTTTTATCCTAGCGGCCACTTCCTACAATGAGCAGTTCTTC.

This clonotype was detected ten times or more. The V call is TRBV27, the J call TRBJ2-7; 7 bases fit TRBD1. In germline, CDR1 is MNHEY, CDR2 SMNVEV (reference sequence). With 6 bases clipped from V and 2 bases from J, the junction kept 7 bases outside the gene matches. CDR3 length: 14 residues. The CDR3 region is CASRQTGQPYEQYV. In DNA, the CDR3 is TGTGCCAGCAGACAGACAGGGCAACCCTACGAGCAGTACGTC.

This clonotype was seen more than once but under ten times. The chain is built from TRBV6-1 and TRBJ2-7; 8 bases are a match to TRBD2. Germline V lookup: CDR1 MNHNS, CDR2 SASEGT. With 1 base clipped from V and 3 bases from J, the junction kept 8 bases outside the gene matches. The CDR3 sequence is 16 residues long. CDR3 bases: TGTGCCAGCAGTGAAGGGGATAGCGGGGATCTCTACGAGCAGTACGTC. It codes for CASSEGDSGDLYEQYV.

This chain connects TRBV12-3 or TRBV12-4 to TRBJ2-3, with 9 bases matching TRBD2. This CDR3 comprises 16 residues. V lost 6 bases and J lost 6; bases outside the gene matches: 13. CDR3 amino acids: CASSVTAGGFSDTQYF. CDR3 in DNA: TGTGCCAGCAGCGTAACCGCGGGGGGGTTTTCCGATACGCAGTATTTT.

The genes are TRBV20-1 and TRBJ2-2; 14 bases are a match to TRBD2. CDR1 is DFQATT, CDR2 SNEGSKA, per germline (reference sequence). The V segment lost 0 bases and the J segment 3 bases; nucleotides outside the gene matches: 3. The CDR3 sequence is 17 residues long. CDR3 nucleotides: TGCAGTGCTAGAGACCTGACTAGCGGGAGGGACACCGGGGAGCTGTTTTTT. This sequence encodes CSARDLTSGRDTGELFF.

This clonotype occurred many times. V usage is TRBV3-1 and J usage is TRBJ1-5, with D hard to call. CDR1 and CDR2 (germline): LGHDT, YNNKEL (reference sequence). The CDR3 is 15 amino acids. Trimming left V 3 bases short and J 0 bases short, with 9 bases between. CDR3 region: CASSQRLNSNQPQHF. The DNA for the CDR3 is TGTGCCAGCAGCCAGAGATTAAATAGCAATCAGCCCCAGCATTTT.

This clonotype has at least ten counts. The CDR3 DNA sequence: TGTGCCAGCATTGACGCAGGAACGGGCGAGCAGTACTTC. Its protein is CASIDAGTGEQYF. The chain links TRBV11-2 to TRBJ2-7; no reliable D call. Deletions cut 7 bases from V and 6 bases from J, with 16 bases between. The CDR3 consists of 13 residues. Germline CDR1 SGHAT, CDR2 FQNNGV.

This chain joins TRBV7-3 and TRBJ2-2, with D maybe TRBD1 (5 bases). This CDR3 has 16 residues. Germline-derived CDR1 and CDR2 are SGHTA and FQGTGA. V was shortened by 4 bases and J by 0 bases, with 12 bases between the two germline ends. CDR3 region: CASSWAGAANTGELFF. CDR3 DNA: TGTGCCAGCAGCTGGGCTGGGGCGGCGAACACCGGGGAGCTGTTTTTT.

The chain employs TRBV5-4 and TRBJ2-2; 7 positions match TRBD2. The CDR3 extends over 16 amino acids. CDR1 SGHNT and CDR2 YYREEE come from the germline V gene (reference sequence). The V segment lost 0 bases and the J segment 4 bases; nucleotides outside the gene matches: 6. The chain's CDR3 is CASSLGGSFSTGELFF. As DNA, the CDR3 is TGTGCCAGCAGCTTGGGCGGGAGCTTCTCCACCGGGGAGCTGTTTTTT.

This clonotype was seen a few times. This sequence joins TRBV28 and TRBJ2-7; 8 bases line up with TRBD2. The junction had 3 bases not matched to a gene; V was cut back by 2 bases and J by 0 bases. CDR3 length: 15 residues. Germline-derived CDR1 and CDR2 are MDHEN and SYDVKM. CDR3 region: CASSLTSGFSYEQYF. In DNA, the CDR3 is TGTGCCAGCAGTTTAACTAGCGGTTTCTCCTACGAGCAGTACTTC.

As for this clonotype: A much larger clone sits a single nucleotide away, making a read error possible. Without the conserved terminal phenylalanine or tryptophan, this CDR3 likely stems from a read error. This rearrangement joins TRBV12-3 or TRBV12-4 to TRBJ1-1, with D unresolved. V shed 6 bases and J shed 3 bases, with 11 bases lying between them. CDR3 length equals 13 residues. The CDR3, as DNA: TGTGCCAGCAGCTCACTTGGGGACACTGAAGCTTTCCTT. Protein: CASSSLGDTEAFL.

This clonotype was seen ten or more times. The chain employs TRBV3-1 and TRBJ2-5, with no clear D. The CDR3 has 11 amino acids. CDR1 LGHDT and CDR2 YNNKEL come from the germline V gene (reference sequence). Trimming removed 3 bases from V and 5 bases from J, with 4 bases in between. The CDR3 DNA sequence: TGTGCCAGCAGCCAGGTGGAGACCCAGTACTTC. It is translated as CASSQVETQYF.

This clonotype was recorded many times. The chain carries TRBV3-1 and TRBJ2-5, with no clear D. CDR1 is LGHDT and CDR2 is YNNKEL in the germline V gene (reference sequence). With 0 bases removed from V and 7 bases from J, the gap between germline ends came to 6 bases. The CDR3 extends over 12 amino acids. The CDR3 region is CASSQDSATQYF. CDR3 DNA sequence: TGTGCCAGCAGCCAAGATTCTGCGACCCAGTACTTC.

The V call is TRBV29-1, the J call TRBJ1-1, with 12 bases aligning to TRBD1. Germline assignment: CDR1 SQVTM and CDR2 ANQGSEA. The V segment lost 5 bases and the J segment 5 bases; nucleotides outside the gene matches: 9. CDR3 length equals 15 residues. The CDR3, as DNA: TGCAGCGTTACCGGATTGGGACAGGGGGCGACTGAAGCTTTCTTT. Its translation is CSVTGLGQGATEAFF.

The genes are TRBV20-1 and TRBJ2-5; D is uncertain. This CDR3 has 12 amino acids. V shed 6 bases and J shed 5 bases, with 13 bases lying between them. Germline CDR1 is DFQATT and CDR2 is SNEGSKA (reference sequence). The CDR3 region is CSAAVGGETQYF. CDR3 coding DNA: TGCAGTGCCGCAGTCGGTGGCGAGACCCAGTACTTC.

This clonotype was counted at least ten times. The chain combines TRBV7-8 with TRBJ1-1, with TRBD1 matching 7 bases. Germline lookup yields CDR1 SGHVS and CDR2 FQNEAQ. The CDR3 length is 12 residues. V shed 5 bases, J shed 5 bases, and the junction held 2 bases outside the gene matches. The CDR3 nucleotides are TGTGCCAGCAGCATGACAGGGACTGAAGCTTTCTTT. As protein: CASSMTGTEAFF.

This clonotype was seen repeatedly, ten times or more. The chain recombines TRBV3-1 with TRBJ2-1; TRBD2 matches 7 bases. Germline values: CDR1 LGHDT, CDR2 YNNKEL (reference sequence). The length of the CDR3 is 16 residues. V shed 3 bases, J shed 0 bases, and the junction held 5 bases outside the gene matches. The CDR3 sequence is CASSHLAVSSYNEQFF. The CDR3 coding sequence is TGTGCCAGCAGCCATCTAGCGGTGAGCTCCTACAATGAGCAGTTCTTC.

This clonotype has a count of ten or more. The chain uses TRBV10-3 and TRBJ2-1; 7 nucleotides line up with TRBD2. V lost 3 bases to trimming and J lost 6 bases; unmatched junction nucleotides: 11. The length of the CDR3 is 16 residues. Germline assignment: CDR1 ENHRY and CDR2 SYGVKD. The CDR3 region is CAISELGGRGSNEQFF. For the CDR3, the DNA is TGTGCCATCAGTGAACTTGGCGGGAGAGGGTCCAATGAGCAGTTCTTC.

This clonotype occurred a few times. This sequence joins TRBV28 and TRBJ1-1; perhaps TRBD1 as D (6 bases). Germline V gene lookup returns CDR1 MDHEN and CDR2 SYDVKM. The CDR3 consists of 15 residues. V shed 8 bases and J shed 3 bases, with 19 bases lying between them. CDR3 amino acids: CASRGGPLLDTEAFF. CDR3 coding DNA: TGTGCCAGCCGGGGGGGGCCGTTACTGGACACTGAAGCTTTCTTT.

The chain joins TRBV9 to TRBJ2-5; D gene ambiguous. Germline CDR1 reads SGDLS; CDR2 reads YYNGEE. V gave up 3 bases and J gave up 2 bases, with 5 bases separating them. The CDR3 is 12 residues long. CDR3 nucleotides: TGTGCCAGCAGCGAGAATCAAGAGACCCAGTACTTC. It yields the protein CASSENQETQYF.

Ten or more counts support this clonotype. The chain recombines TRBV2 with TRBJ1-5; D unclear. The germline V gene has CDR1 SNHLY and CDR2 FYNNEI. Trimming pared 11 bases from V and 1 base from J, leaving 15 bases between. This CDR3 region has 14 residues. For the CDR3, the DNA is TGTGCCGGATCGGGCGTTCAAAGCAATCAGCCCCAGCATTTT. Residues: CAGSGVQSNQPQHF.

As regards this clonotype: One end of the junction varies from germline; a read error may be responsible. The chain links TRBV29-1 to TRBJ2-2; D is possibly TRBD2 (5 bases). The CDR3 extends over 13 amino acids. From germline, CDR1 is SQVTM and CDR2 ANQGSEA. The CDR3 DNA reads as TGCAGCGTGCTGGCTCCATTTGACGGGGAGCTGTCTTTT. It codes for CSVLAPFDGELSF.

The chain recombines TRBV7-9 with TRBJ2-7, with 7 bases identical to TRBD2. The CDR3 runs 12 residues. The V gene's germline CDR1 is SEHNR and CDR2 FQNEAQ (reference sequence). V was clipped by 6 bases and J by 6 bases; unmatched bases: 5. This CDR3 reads CASRATGGEQYF. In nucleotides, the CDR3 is TGTGCCAGCAGGGCTACGGGGGGCGAGCAGTACTTC.

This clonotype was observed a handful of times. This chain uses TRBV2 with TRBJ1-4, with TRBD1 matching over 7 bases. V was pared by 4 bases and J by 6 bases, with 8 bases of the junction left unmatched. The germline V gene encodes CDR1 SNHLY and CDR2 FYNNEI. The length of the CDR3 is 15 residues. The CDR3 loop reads CASSATGTEDEKLFF. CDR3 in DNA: TGTGCCAGCAGTGCAACCGGGACAGAGGATGAAAAACTGTTTTTT.

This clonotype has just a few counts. CDR3 coding DNA: TGCAGTGCCACAGCAAAAGGGGGCGGTCAGCCCCAGCATTTT. Encoded protein: CSATAKGGGQPQHF. The chain is built from TRBV20-1 and TRBJ1-5, with 7 positions matching TRBD1. J lost 6 bases, V lost 6 bases, and 11 bases had no gene match. Germline V lookup: CDR1 DFQATT, CDR2 SNEGSKA (reference sequence). This CDR3 is 14 amino acids long.

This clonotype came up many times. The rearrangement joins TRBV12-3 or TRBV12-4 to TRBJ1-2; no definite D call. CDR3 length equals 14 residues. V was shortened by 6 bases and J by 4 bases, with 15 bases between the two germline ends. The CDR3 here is CASSRPGEGYGYTF. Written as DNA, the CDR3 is TGTGCCAGCAGCCGCCCGGGAGAGGGCTATGGCTACACCTTC.

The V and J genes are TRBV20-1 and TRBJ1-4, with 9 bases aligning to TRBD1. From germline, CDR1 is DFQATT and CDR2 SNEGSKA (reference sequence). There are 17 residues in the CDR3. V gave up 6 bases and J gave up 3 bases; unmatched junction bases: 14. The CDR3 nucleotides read TGCAGTGCCCAGGACAGGGGATATAGTTCGGCTAATGAAAAACTGTTTTTT. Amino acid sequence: CSAQDRGYSSANEKLFF.

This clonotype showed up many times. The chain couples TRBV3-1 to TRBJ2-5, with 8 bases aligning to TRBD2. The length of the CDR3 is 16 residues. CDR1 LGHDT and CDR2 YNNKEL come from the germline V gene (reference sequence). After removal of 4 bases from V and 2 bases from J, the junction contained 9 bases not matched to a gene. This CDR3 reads CASSPRASGGQETQYF. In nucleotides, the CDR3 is TGTGCCAGCAGCCCGAGGGCCAGCGGGGGACAAGAGACCCAGTACTTC.

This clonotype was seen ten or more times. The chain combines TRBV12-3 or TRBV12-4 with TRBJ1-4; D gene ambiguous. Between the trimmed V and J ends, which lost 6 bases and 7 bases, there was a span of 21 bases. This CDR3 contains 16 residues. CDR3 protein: CASSQYDRLLAEKLFF. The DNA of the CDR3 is TGTGCCAGCAGCCAATACGACCGACTACTAGCTGAAAAACTGTTTTTT.